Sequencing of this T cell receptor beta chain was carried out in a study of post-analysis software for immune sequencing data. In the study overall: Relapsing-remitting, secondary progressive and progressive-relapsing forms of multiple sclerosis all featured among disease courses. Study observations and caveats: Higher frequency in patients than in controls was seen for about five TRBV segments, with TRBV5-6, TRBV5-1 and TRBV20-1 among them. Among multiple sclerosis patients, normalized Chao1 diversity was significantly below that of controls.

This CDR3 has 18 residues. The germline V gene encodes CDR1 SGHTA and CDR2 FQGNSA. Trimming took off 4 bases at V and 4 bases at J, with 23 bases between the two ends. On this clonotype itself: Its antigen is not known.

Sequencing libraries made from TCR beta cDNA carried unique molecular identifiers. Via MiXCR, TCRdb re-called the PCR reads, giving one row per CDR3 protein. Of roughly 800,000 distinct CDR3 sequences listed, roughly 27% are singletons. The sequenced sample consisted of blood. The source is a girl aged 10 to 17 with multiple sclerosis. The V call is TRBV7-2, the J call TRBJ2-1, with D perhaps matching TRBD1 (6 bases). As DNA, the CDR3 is TGTGCCAGCAGCTCCAGGGGCGAGTATGGTAGTGAGTACAATGAGCAGTTCTTC. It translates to CASSSRGEYGSEYNEQFF.